These 17 T cell receptor beta chains share one sample of origin, sequenced in a study of metastatic and nonmetastatic thyroid tumors. The entire patient cohort was treatment-naive prior to thyroid surgery. MiXCR was used by TCRdb to re-call the PCR reads. The table has 10,000 to 13,000 clones, roughly 38% seen once; the top ten hold about 17%. The specimen sequenced was tumor tissue. The receptors derive from a female donor with papillary thyroid cancer or a benign thyroid nodule (not recorded which). Some clones in this sample may be carry-over from other donors' samples.

There are a few counts of this clone. The chain is built from TRBV6-1 and TRBJ1-3; D might be TRBD1 (5 bases). Trimming took off 2 bases at V and 5 bases at J, with 13 bases between the two ends. The germline V gene encodes CDR1 MNHNS and CDR2 SASEGT. There are 15 residues in the CDR3. Written as DNA, the CDR3 is TGTGCCAGCAGTGAACCATGGGGGAAAAGAAACACCATATATTTT. Amino acid sequence: CASSEPWGKRNTIYF.

This sequence joins TRBV5-1 and TRBJ2-7, with 10 bases that match TRBD2. Germline CDR1 and CDR2: SGHRS and YFSETQ. This CDR3 region has 16 residues. The trim removed 4 bases at V and 1 base at J, leaving 8 bases unmatched. The CDR3 DNA reads TGCGCCAGCAGCCCCTCTAGCGGGAGAGGATCCTACGAGCAGTACTTC. Translation: CASSPSSGRGSYEQYF.

The V and J genes are TRBV27 and TRBJ2-6; no clear D. The germline V gene has CDR1 MNHEY and CDR2 SMNVEV (reference sequence). V lost 2 bases and J lost 1, with 3 bases in between. The CDR3 loop spans 14 amino acids. The CDR3 reads CASSLGSGANVLTF. CDR3 DNA: TGTGCCAGCAGTTTAGGGTCTGGGGCCAACGTCCTGACTTTC.

The V call is TRBV6-2 or TRBV6-3, the J call TRBJ2-5, with 11 nucleotides matching TRBD2. Trimming removed 7 bases from V and 2 bases from J; junction bases left unmatched: 15. This CDR3 has 18 residues. Germline-derived CDR1 and CDR2 are MNHEY and SVGEGT. The CDR3 coding sequence is TGTGCCAGCAAGCAACTAGCGGGGGTGGAGGTTGGTCAAGAGACCCAGTACTTC. It is translated as CASKQLAGVEVGQETQYF.

This clone was seen repeatedly, ten times or more. This chain joins TRBV20-1 and TRBJ2-2; perhaps D is TRBD1 or TRBD2 (7 bases each). This CDR3 region has 15 residues. CDR1 is DFQATT and CDR2 is SNEGSKA in the germline V gene (reference sequence). V lost 7 bases, J lost 3 bases, and 18 bases lay in between. CDR3 sequence reads: CSVPNAGGDTGELFF. The CDR3, as DNA: TGCAGTGTTCCCAATGCAGGGGGGGACACCGGGGAGCTGTTTTTT.

This chain uses TRBV6-1 with TRBJ2-2; 11 bases align to TRBD1. The junction had 10 bases not matched to a gene; V was cut back by 6 bases and J by 7 bases. The CDR3 is 16 residues long. CDR1 is MNHNS, CDR2 SASEGT, per germline. The CDR3 coding sequence is TGTGCCAGCAGAGACGGACAGGGGGCGCTGAGCGGGGAGCTGTTTTTT. Translated, it gives CASRDGQGALSGELFF.

This clone has a handful of counts. The genes are TRBV6-1 and TRBJ2-7; D perhaps matches TRBD1 (5 bases). The CDR3 loop spans 14 amino acids. Per the germline V gene, CDR1 is MNHNS and CDR2 is SASEGT. V lost 4 bases to trimming and J lost 2 bases, with 12 bases between them. The CDR3 reads CASSARGHPYEQYF. The DNA for the CDR3 is TGTGCCAGCAGTGCCCGTGGACATCCCTACGAGCAGTACTTC.

There are a few counts of this clone. The V gene is TRBV20-1, the J gene TRBJ1-1; D call uncertain. Trimming took 1 base from V and 0 from J, leaving 9 bases between them. The CDR3 contains 14 residues. Germline CDR1 and CDR2: DFQATT and SNEGSKA (reference sequence). The CDR3, as DNA: TGCAGTGCTAGAGTTCCACCCATGAACACTGAAGCTTTCTTT. Translated, it gives CSARVPPMNTEAFF.

This clone came up a few times. The chain carries TRBV24-1 and TRBJ2-7, with TRBD2 matching 8 bases. Per the germline V gene, CDR1 is KGHDR and CDR2 is SFDVKD. V shed 3 bases, J shed 1 base, and the junction held 4 bases outside the gene matches. This CDR3 is built from 15 residues. This CDR3 is CATSDRAGESYEQYF. CDR3 coding DNA: TGTGCCACCAGTGATCGAGCGGGAGAGTCCTACGAGCAGTACTTC.

In this sample, this clone turned up a few times. The chain couples TRBV28 to TRBJ2-1; 9 nucleotides align to TRBD2. Germline CDR1 and CDR2: MDHEN and SYDVKM. The length of the CDR3 is 15 residues. Losses at the gene ends were 3 bases for V and 4 bases for J; bases not matched to a gene: 4. CDR3 in amino acids: CASSLEAGGYNEQFF. DNA of the CDR3: TGTGCCAGCAGTTTGGAAGCGGGGGGTTACAATGAGCAGTTCTTC.

V and J are TRBV11-2 and TRBJ2-7; 10 nucleotides agree with TRBD1. This CDR3 has 15 amino acids. The J segment lost 3 bases and the V segment lost 5 bases, leaving 7 bases of the junction unmatched. Germline loops: CDR1 SGHAT, CDR2 FQNNGV. CDR3 DNA: TGTGCCAGCAGCCTGGACAGGGGGACGATCTACGAGCAGTACTTC. Its translation: CASSLDRGTIYEQYF. The full variable domain, in which reference TRBV11-2 and TRBJ2-7 provide the parts outside the CDR3, is EAGVAQSPRYKIIEKRQSVAFWCNPISGHATLYWYQQILGQGPKLLIQFQNNGVVDDSQLPKDRFSAERLKGVDSTLKIQPAKLEDSAVYLCASSLDRGTIYEQYFGPGTRLTVT.

The CDR3 reads CAWSAEYLDGYTF. In DNA, the CDR3 is TGTGCCTGGAGTGCCGAGTACCTTGACGGCTACACCTTC. The chain has TRBV30 and TRBJ1-2; D remains unclear. CDR3 length: 13 amino acids. CDR1 is GTSNPN and CDR2 is SVGIG in the germline V gene (reference sequence). V lost 1 base to trimming and J lost 8 bases, with 14 bases between them.

V gene TRBV11-3 combines with J gene TRBJ2-3; D ambiguous. Per germline, CDR1 SGHNT and CDR2 YENEEA. V was trimmed by 5 bases and J by 2 bases, leaving 14 bases between them. The CDR3 totals 15 residues. CDR3 bases: TGTGCCAGCAGCCCGTCGACAATCCTCACAGATACGCAGTATTTT. It is translated as CASSPSTILTDTQYF.

This clone was counted between two and nine times. The V call is TRBV27, the J call TRBJ2-2; a possible D gene is TRBD1 (5 bases). CDR1 MNHEY and CDR2 SMNVEV come from the germline V gene (reference sequence). The ends were cut back, 5 bases at V and 1 base at J, with 8 bases in the middle. The CDR3 is made up of 14 amino acids. CDR3 sequence reads: CASSGAENTGELFF. As DNA, the CDR3 is TGTGCCAGCAGTGGGGCAGAGAACACCGGGGAGCTGTTTTTT.

Comment on this clone: The junction departs from the called germline gene at one end, perhaps through a read error. Other nucleotide sequences from this sample produce the same CDR3. The chain is built from TRBV20-1 and TRBJ2-7, with unresolved D. There are 11 residues in the CDR3. Germline V gives CDR1 DFQATT, CDR2 SNEGSKA (reference sequence). The CDR3 bases are TGCAGTGCTCGGAGACTGTACGAGCAATACTTC. It codes for CSARRLYEQYF.

There are a few counts of this clone. The chain couples TRBV6-1 to TRBJ2-2, with D possibly matching TRBD2 (6 bases). This CDR3 is 14 amino acids long. CDR1 and CDR2 from the germline V gene are MNHNS and SASEGT. Trimming shortened V by 7 bases and J by 1 base, and 10 bases separated the two germline ends. The DNA for the CDR3 is TGTGCCAGCATAGCTAGCGAGAACACCGGGGAGCTGTTTTTT. This gives the protein CASIASENTGELFF.

The chain couples TRBV5-5 to TRBJ1-2; D is undetermined. In germline, CDR1 is SGHKS, CDR2 YYEKEE (reference sequence). V was clipped by 1 base and J by 2 bases, with 6 bases between them. This CDR3 has 13 amino acids. CDR3 protein: CASSLSRNYGYTF. In DNA, the CDR3 is TGTGCCAGCAGCTTGAGTCGGAACTATGGCTACACCTTC.